Listed here are 18 T cell receptor beta chains from one sample, sequenced in a study of vaccination and CD4 T cells after COVID-19. Antigen specificity for these receptors is unknown. Sequenced with the Oncomine TCR Beta short-read assay was DNA taken from cultured CD4+ T cells. TCRdb ran MiXCR on the PCR reads and lists one entry per CDR3 protein. The sample has about 3,400 distinct CDR3 sequences, 32% seen once. Treatment of the sample: approximately 9-day PBMC culture with coronavirus spike peptide pools or control peptides (ViraFEST assay). The source material was CD4+ T cells from blood, cultured in vitro. These receptors were taken from a human donor who had recovered from COVID-19.

This rearrangement joins TRBV6-5 to TRBJ2-2; TRBD2 aligns across 9 bases. This CDR3 has 18 residues. The junction had 5 bases not matched to a gene; V was cut back by 0 bases and J by 0 bases. Germline V lookup: CDR1 MNHEY, CDR2 SVGAGI. The CDR3 spells CASSYSVAGVSNTGELFF. CDR3 sequence (DNA): TGTGCCAGCAGTTACTCGGTAGCGGGGGTCTCGAACACCGGGGAGCTGTTTTTT.

By share, this clonotype ranks as medium-sized. The rearrangement uses TRBV6-1 and TRBJ1-3; D ambiguous. CDR1 MNHNS and CDR2 SASEGT come from the germline V gene. This CDR3 region has 15 residues. Between the trimmed V and J ends, which lost 3 bases and 0 bases, there was a span of 9 bases. The CDR3 here is CASSETGISGNTIYF. CDR3 DNA sequence: TGTGCCAGCAGTGAGACGGGCATCTCTGGAAACACCATATATTTT.

The V call is TRBV5-1, the J call TRBJ1-2; D gene unclear. The CDR3 contains 13 residues. Germline CDR1 and CDR2: SGHRS and YFSETQ. V was clipped by 4 bases and J by 8 bases, with 15 bases between them. The CDR3 DNA sequence: TGCGCCAGCAGCCCCCGGTCCAGCCAGGGCTACACCTTC. Translated: CASSPRSSQGYTF.

V is TRBV23-1 and J is TRBJ1-5; unclear D gene. TRBV23-1 belongs to the ORF category, with a function that is uncertain. Trimming cost V 5 bases and J 1 base, with 15 bases left between them. This CDR3 is 16 amino acids long. The CDR3 DNA sequence: TGCGCCAGCAGTGACCGAAGTGGCGAAAGCAATCAGCCCCAGCATTTT. It is translated as CASSDRSGESNQPQHF.

By sample share, this clonotype is medium-sized. The rearrangement links TRBV7-9 to TRBJ2-1; TRBD2 matches 16 bases. The CDR3 is 15 residues long. V lost 3 bases and J lost 15; bases outside the gene matches: 8. CDR1 and CDR2 from the germline V gene are SEHNR and FQNEAQ (reference sequence). As DNA, the CDR3 is TGTGCCAGCAGCTTTCCGGGACTAGCGGGGGGGCCCCCGTTCTTC. It codes for CASSFPGLAGGPPFF.

This clonotype is labeled medium-sized. V is TRBV15 and J is TRBJ1-5; D gene ambiguous. The germline V and J ends were trimmed by 3 bases and 2 bases, with 5 bases remaining between them. Germline assignment: CDR1 LNHNV and CDR2 YYDKDF (reference sequence). CDR3 length: 13 amino acids. CDR3 sequence reads: CATSRKGNQPQHF. In nucleotides, the CDR3 is TGTGCCACCAGCAGGAAAGGCAATCAGCCCCAGCATTTT.

This chain joins TRBV7-2 and TRBJ2-7; D uncertain. Deletions cut 4 bases from V and 9 bases from J, with 10 bases between. CDR1 is SGHTA and CDR2 is FQGNSA in the germline V gene. The CDR3 spans 11 residues. The CDR3 DNA follows: TGTGCCAGCAGCTCCGGATCCGGGCAGTACTTC. This gives the protein CASSSGSGQYF.

The chain is built from TRBV9 and TRBJ2-2; no clear D gene. Trimming took off 0 bases at V and 6 bases at J, with 6 bases between the two ends. This CDR3 has 13 residues. From germline, CDR1 is SGDLS and CDR2 YYNGEE. CDR3 DNA sequence: TGTGCCAGCAGCGTAGGGGTCGCCGGGGAGCTGTTTTTT. This translates into CASSVGVAGELFF.

The rearrangement uses TRBV27 and TRBJ2-5; D assignment may be TRBD1 or TRBD2 (5 bases each). Germline-derived CDR1 and CDR2 are MNHEY and SMNVEV (reference sequence). Trimming took 5 bases from V and 2 from J, leaving 12 bases between them. The CDR3 spans 14 residues. The CDR3 spells CASSRPGPQETQYF. The CDR3, as DNA: TGTGCCAGCAGTCGACCGGGACCACAAGAGACCCAGTACTTC.

This clonotype was seen a handful of times. The rearrangement uses TRBV12-3 or TRBV12-4 and TRBJ1-2, with 8 bases lining up with TRBD1. V trimming: 2 bases; J trimming: 6 bases; junction bases outside the gene matches: 5. This CDR3 has 14 amino acids. The CDR3: CASSLYRGMNGYTF. CDR3 DNA: TGTGCCAGCAGTTTATACAGGGGGATGAATGGCTACACCTTC.

This clonotype has only a few counts. The J gene is TRBJ2-5, the V gene TRBV30, with 9 bases lining up with TRBD2. Germline-derived CDR1 and CDR2 are GTSNPN and SVGIG (reference sequence). The CDR3 contains 14 residues. The V gene end was trimmed by 2 bases and the J gene end by 4 bases; junction bases not matched to a gene: 5. This CDR3 reads CAWSMIAGAETQYF. CDR3 nucleotides: TGTGCCTGGAGTATGATAGCGGGGGCAGAGACCCAGTACTTC. Full variable domain (missing parts from reference TRBV30 and TRBJ2-5): SQTIHQWPATLVQPVGSPLSLECTVEGTSNPNLYWYRQAAGRGLQLLFYSVGIGQISSEVPQNLSASRPQDRQFILSSKKLLLSDSGFYLCAWSMIAGAETQYFGPGTRLLVL.

This clonotype turned up a few times. The chain carries TRBV7-3 and TRBJ1-1; D might be TRBD1 (6 bases). The CDR3 has 13 amino acids. The germline V and J ends were trimmed by 3 bases and 3 bases, with 8 bases remaining between them. Germline V CDR1 and CDR2: SGHTA, FQGTGA. CDR3 nucleotide sequence: TGTGCCAGCAGCTTGGGACATTACACTGAAGCTTTCTTT. Translation gives CASSLGHYTEAFF.

The rearrangement uses TRBV30 and TRBJ2-5, with 8 bases lining up with TRBD1. V shed 5 bases and J 4 bases; nucleotides not matched to a gene: 15. The CDR3 runs to 16 residues. Per germline, CDR1 GTSNPN and CDR2 SVGIG (reference sequence). CDR3 sequence reads: CAWGPPRTGFGETQYF. CDR3 nucleotide sequence: TGTGCCTGGGGTCCGCCGCGGACAGGGTTTGGAGAGACCCAGTACTTC.

This rearrangement joins TRBV6-1 to TRBJ1-1; D is unresolved. V shed 0 bases and J shed 2 bases, with 7 bases lying between them. Germline V gives CDR1 MNHNS, CDR2 SASEGT. The CDR3 extends over 14 amino acids. This CDR3 is CASSEALLNTEAFF. In DNA, the CDR3 is TGTGCCAGCAGTGAAGCCTTATTAAACACTGAAGCTTTCTTT.

This chain links TRBV2 with TRBJ1-2; tentatively, D is TRBD1 (5 bases). This CDR3 region has 14 residues. The V gene lost 4 bases and the J gene lost 4 bases, with 13 bases spanning the gap. The germline CDR1 and CDR2 sequences are SNHLY and FYNNEI. The CDR3 reads CASSVDSRAYGYTF. In DNA form, the CDR3 reads TGTGCCAGCAGTGTCGACAGCCGCGCCTATGGCTACACCTTC.

This clonotype is classed as large (0.1 to 1%). This chain connects TRBV20-1 to TRBJ1-2; D remains unclear. CDR1 and CDR2 from the germline V gene are DFQATT and SNEGSKA (reference sequence). The CDR3 covers 10 residues. Trimming left V 5 bases short and J 4 bases short, with 5 bases between. CDR3: CSAWSYGYTF. For the CDR3, the DNA is TGCAGTGCTTGGAGCTATGGCTACACCTTC.

The gene calls are TRBV5-5 and TRBJ2-3, with TRBD2 as a possible D gene (6 bases). Trimming stripped 1 base from V and 3 bases from J, with 12 bases between. The V gene's germline CDR1 is SGHKS and CDR2 YYEKEE (reference sequence). The CDR3 spans 15 residues. CDR3 bases: TGTGCCAGCAGCTTGTTTGGAGGGTTTACAGATACGCAGTATTTT. It codes for CASSLFGGFTDTQYF.

This sequence joins TRBV5-4 and TRBJ1-2; D may be TRBD1 (6 bases). The length of the CDR3 is 15 residues. V was trimmed by 4 bases and J by 5 bases, leaving 18 bases between them. CDR1 and CDR2 from the germline V gene are SGHNT and YYREEE (reference sequence). The CDR3 sequence is CASSGRGGAEYGYTF. CDR3 nucleotide sequence: TGTGCCAGCAGCGGCCGTGGGGGGGCCGAATATGGCTACACCTTC.